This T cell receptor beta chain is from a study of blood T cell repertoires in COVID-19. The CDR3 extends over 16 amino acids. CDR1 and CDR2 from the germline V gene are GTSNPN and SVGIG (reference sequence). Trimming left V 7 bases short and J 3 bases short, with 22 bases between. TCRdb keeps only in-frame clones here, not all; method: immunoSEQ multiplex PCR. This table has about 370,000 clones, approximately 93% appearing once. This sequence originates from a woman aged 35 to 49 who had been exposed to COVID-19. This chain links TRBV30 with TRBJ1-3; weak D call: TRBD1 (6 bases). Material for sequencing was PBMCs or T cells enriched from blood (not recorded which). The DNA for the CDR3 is TGTGCCTCGACAGGTCCTTCCCTGGGGTTTGGAAACACCATATATTTT. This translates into CASTGPSLGFGNTIYF.